This T cell receptor (beta chain) was sequenced for a study of T cell responses to AZD1222 COVID-19 vaccine. Study-level points and caveats: Repertoire sampling was restricted to post-peak T cell response timepoints.

Here immunoSEQ multiplex PCR was the method, and the copy in TCRdb shows in-frame clones only, minus some. The repertoire holds some 80,000 clones, about 87% seen once, with 9% to 10% in the top ten. This CDR3 region has 15 residues. The V gene end was trimmed by 6 bases and the J gene end by 1 base; junction bases not matched to a gene: 4. The germline CDR1 and CDR2 sequences are MGHRA and YSYEKL. Turning to this clone: Antigen unknown.

The sequence came from an adult who received the MenACWY meningococcal vaccine as a control. J is TRBJ1-1 and V is TRBV4-1; 11 bases line up with TRBD1. The starting material was peripheral blood, obtained 28 days after the second dose of the MenACWY control vaccine. The CDR3 protein is CASRDRGPGNTEAFF. In DNA, the CDR3 is TGCGCCAGCAGGGACAGGGGGCCTGGGAACACTGAAGCTTTCTTT.